These 28 T cell receptor beta chains were sequenced from one sample in a study of lung T cells in sarcoidosis with Löfgren's syndrome. One entry per CDR3 protein, called by TCRdb with MiXCR from the reads. The sample consists of about 19,000 distinct CDR3 sequences, around a fifth of them appearing once. The source material was CD4+ T cells from bronchoalveolar lavage. The receptors were gathered from a human donor with sarcoidosis (Löfgren's syndrome or another form), or a control subject (not recorded which).

This chain connects TRBV2 to TRBJ1-1; weak D call: TRBD1 (5 bases). Germline V lookup: CDR1 SNHLY, CDR2 FYNNEI. Trimming took off 5 bases at V and 4 bases at J, with 11 bases between the two ends. The CDR3 has 13 residues. Here the CDR3 reads CASSSDRITEAFF. The CDR3 DNA sequence: TGTGCCAGCAGTTCCGACAGAATCACTGAAGCTTTCTTT.

This clonotype was observed once. This could be a read error, since a much larger clone is one nucleotide away. A read error is likely, as this CDR3 ends without the conserved phenylalanine or tryptophan. This chain uses TRBV3-1 with TRBJ1-1, with D tentatively TRBD1 (6 bases). The CDR3 length is 14 residues. Trimming took 1 base from V and 6 from J, leaving 12 bases between them. Germline V gene lookup returns CDR1 LGHDT and CDR2 YNNKEL (reference sequence). CDR3: CASSQGGQKAEAFV. The CDR3 nucleotides read TGTGCCAGCAGCCAAGGCGGACAGAAGGCTGAAGCTTTCGTT.

In this sample, this clonotype turned up many times. This chain connects TRBV24-1 to TRBJ2-1, with D unresolved. CDR1 is KGHDR, CDR2 SFDVKD, per germline. This CDR3 spans 13 amino acids. Trimming stripped 0 bases from V and 7 bases from J, with 6 bases between. The CDR3 loop reads CATSDLLQNEQFF. CDR3 in DNA: TGTGCCACCAGTGATTTGCTCCAGAATGAGCAGTTCTTC.

This chain uses TRBV5-4 with TRBJ1-3; tentative D call: TRBD1 (5 bases). The CDR3 extends over 16 amino acids. From germline, CDR1 is SGHNT and CDR2 YYREEE (reference sequence). V lost 4 bases to trimming and J lost 3 bases, with 17 bases between them. The CDR3 reads CASSPRRGLSGNTIYF. Here the CDR3 DNA reads TGTGCCAGCAGCCCCAGACGGGGGTTGAGTGGAAACACCATATATTTT.

Regarding this clonotype: No conserved phenylalanine or tryptophan is present at the end of the CDR3, so a read error is the likely explanation. This chain joins TRBV12-3 or TRBV12-4 and TRBJ2-1, with 8 bases lining up with TRBD2. J gave up 6 bases and V 6 bases, and 10 bases lay outside the gene matches. CDR3 length: 15 residues. The CDR3 sequence: CASRPAGVPSNEQFI. In nucleotides, the CDR3 is TGTGCCAGCAGGCCAGCGGGAGTACCCTCCAATGAGCAGTTCATC.

This clonotype is labeled as medium-sized. This sequence joins TRBV27 and TRBJ2-3; TRBD1 matches at 7 bases. The CDR3 has 16 residues. Germline CDR1 reads MNHEY; CDR2 reads SMNVEV (reference sequence). Trimming at V came to 5 bases and at J to 1 base, leaving 9 bases not matched to a gene. The CDR3 sequence is CASSRVTGFGTDTQYF. In DNA, the CDR3 is TGTGCCAGCAGTCGAGTGACAGGGTTCGGCACAGATACGCAGTATTTT.

Concerning this clonotype: The final CDR3 position lacks the conserved phenylalanine or tryptophan, pointing to a likely read error. The chain joins TRBV10-3 to TRBJ2-7; 8 positions match TRBD1. Germline CDR1 is ENHRY and CDR2 is SYGVKD. Trimming at V came to 10 bases and at J to 5 bases, leaving 7 bases not matched to a gene. There are 12 residues in the CDR3. DNA for the CDR3: TGTGCCACTACGACAGGGGTCCACGAGCAGTACCTC. Translated, it gives CATTTGVHEQYL.

Judged by abundance, this clonotype is medium-sized. The V and J genes are TRBV20-1 and TRBJ1-1; perhaps TRBD1 as D (6 bases). Trimming took 3 bases from V and 5 from J, leaving 16 bases between them. The CDR3 covers 14 residues. The germline CDR1 and CDR2 sequences are DFQATT and SNEGSKA (reference sequence). CDR3 sequence reads: CSARIPGGRTEAFF. DNA of the CDR3: TGCAGTGCTAGGATACCCGGGGGGCGAACTGAAGCTTTCTTT.

This clonotype has ten or more counts. V is TRBV28 and J is TRBJ2-7; the D gene could be TRBD1 or TRBD2 (6 bases each). The V gene lost 6 bases and the J gene lost 1 base, with 25 bases spanning the gap. The CDR3 has 18 amino acids. Per the germline V gene, CDR1 is MDHEN and CDR2 is SYDVKM. The CDR3 sequence is CASRGKGLSRGGSYEQYF. The CDR3 DNA reads TGTGCCAGCAGGGGAAAAGGACTATCCAGGGGCGGATCCTACGAGCAGTACTTC.

This clonotype is labeled medium-sized. In DNA form, the CDR3 reads TGTGCCAGCAGCTACGACAGGGACGAGCTGTTTTTT. This codes for CASSYDRDELFF. The chain is built from TRBV6-1 and TRBJ2-2, with 7 bases lining up with TRBD1. The CDR3 is 12 residues long. CDR1 is MNHNS and CDR2 is SASEGT in the germline V gene. Trimming removed 6 bases from V and 11 bases from J; junction bases left unmatched: 6.

This clonotype was picked up a small number of times. The chain has TRBV9 and TRBJ1-1, with D unresolved. This CDR3 comprises 14 residues. Trimming shortened V by 0 bases and J by 3 bases, and 9 bases separated the two germline ends. CDR1 and CDR2 (germline): SGDLS, YYNGEE. In DNA, the CDR3 is TGTGCCAGCAGCGTAGACCCCACCGACACTGAAGCTTTCTTT. Translated, it gives CASSVDPTDTEAFF.

The chain is built from TRBV19 and TRBJ1-5; 7 bases map to TRBD1. Looked up from germline, CDR1 is LNHDA and CDR2 is SQIVND (reference sequence). V gave up 7 bases and J gave up 3 bases; unmatched junction bases: 6. This CDR3 has 14 residues. DNA of the CDR3: TGTGCCAGTACCCCGGGACAGCCCAATCAGCCCCAGCATTTT. Its protein is CASTPGQPNQPQHF.

In this sample, this clonotype turned up many times. The chain has TRBV28 and TRBJ1-4; D not resolved. V gave up 1 base and J gave up 8 bases, with 14 bases separating them. Germline V gene data show CDR1 as MDHEN and CDR2 as SYDVKM. There are 15 residues in the CDR3. CDR3 sequence (DNA): TGTGCCAGCAGTTTATATGGAGGGTCGGGGGAAAAACTGTTTTTT. It specifies CASSLYGGSGEKLFF. Full variable domain (missing parts from reference TRBV28 and TRBJ1-4): DVKVTQSSRYLVKRTGEKVFLECVQDMDHENMFWYRQDPGLGLRLIYFSYDVKMKEKGDIPEGYSVSREKKERFSLILESASTNQTSMYLCASSLYGGSGEKLFFGSGTQLSVL.

This clonotype occurred once. A much more abundant neighbour one base away suggests this may be a read error. The chain carries TRBV7-2 and TRBJ2-1; D is ambiguous. The CDR3 has 16 residues. Germline V lookup: CDR1 SGHTA, CDR2 FQGNSA. CDR3 nucleotide sequence: TGTGCCAGCAGCCCTACGCTAGGTCGATCCTACAATGAGCAGTCCTTC. Its translation: CASSPTLGRSYNEQSF.

The table lists this clonotype with many counts. V and J are TRBV11-2 and TRBJ2-3; 13 bases match TRBD2. The J segment lost 5 bases and the V segment lost 4 bases, leaving 3 bases of the junction unmatched. The length of the CDR3 is 15 residues. Per germline, CDR1 SGHAT and CDR2 FQNNGV. CDR3 DNA: TGTGCCAGCAGCTCCCGACTAGCGGGAGGAGATACGCAGTATTTT. The encoded protein is CASSSRLAGGDTQYF.

This chain connects TRBV27 to TRBJ2-1; D is perhaps TRBD2 (5 bases). Trimming shortened V by 4 bases and J by 8 bases, and 12 bases separated the two germline ends. This CDR3 region has 13 residues. Germline CDR1 is MNHEY and CDR2 is SMNVEV (reference sequence). This CDR3 is CASSSFRRDEQFF. CDR3 bases: TGTGCCAGCAGTTCGTTTAGGCGGGATGAGCAGTTCTTC.

Points on this clonotype: This may be a read error, as it is one base from a much larger clone. The chain links TRBV12-3 or TRBV12-4 to TRBJ2-5; D is undetermined. V lost 7 bases and J 5 bases, leaving 14 bases between the germline ends. This CDR3 region has 13 residues. The CDR3 loop reads CASTATGFETQYF. Here the CDR3 DNA reads TGTGCCAGCACTGCAACCGGATTCGAGACCCAGTACTTC.

This clonotype was recorded many times. The chain joins TRBV12-3 or TRBV12-4 to TRBJ1-1; TRBD1 might be the D (5 bases). V was pared by 5 bases and J by 6 bases, with 16 bases between. CDR3 length: 14 residues. In nucleotides, the CDR3 is TGTGCCAGCAGTCCCCAGGCAGGGTTCGCTGAAGCTTTCTTT. It specifies CASSPQAGFAEAFF.

For this clonotype: This may be a read error: a much more frequent sequence differs by one nucleotide. Without the conserved terminal phenylalanine or tryptophan, this CDR3 likely stems from a read error. The CDR3 is CASSQQGGTGYEQYL. CDR3 bases: TGTGCCAGCAGCCAGCAGGGAGGGACAGGCTACGAGCAGTACCTC. The V and J genes are TRBV7-2 and TRBJ2-7; TRBD1 is a possible D gene (8 bases). V was shortened by 5 bases and J by 3 bases, with 17 bases between the two germline ends. The CDR3 loop spans 15 amino acids. Germline CDR1 is SGHTA and CDR2 is FQGNSA.

In this sample, this clonotype turned up many times. This chain links TRBV7-2 with TRBJ2-7; a weak D match, TRBD1 (7 bases). The CDR3 length is 14 residues. Deletions cut 5 bases from V and 6 bases from J, with 17 bases between. Germline lookup yields CDR1 SGHTA and CDR2 FQGNSA. CDR3 nucleotide sequence: TGTGCCAGCAGCGACCGCACAGGGGAGGTCGAGCAGTACTTC. Encoded protein: CASSDRTGEVEQYF.

This clonotype has at least ten counts. This sequence joins TRBV20-1 and TRBJ1-1; D is undetermined. Per germline, CDR1 DFQATT and CDR2 SNEGSKA (reference sequence). The CDR3 sequence is 13 residues long. Trimming stripped 3 bases from V and 0 bases from J, with 8 bases between. The CDR3 DNA reads TGCAGTGCTAGGAAAGATATGAACACTGAAGCTTTCTTT. It specifies CSARKDMNTEAFF.

This clonotype was detected only a few times. The chain uses TRBV10-3 and TRBJ2-7, with TRBD2 as a possible D gene (6 bases). The V end lost 5 bases, the J end lost 1 base, and 9 bases lay between the germline ends. The CDR3 has 13 residues. The germline V gene has CDR1 ENHRY and CDR2 SYGVKD. The CDR3 sequence is CAISPGLSYEQYF. Here the CDR3 DNA reads TGTGCCATCAGTCCGGGACTGTCCTACGAGCAGTACTTC.

This clonotype was counted a few times. No conserved phenylalanine or tryptophan ends this CDR3, so it is likely a read error. The V call is TRBV18, the J call TRBJ2-3; D uncertain. V shed 3 bases and J shed 3 bases, with 4 bases lying between them. This CDR3 region has 12 residues. CDR1 and CDR2 from the germline V gene are KGHSH and LQKENI. CDR3 residues: CASSPRTDTQYL. The CDR3 DNA follows: TGTGCCAGCTCACCGAGAACAGATACGCAGTATCTT.

Remarks on this clonotype: It may be a read error: a sequence one base away is much more abundant. The CDR3 ends on some other residue instead of the conserved phenylalanine or tryptophan, so this is likely a read error. This rearrangement joins TRBV6-1 to TRBJ2-7, with 10 bases fitting TRBD1. Germline assignment: CDR1 MNHNS and CDR2 SASEGT. The junction had 5 bases not matched to a gene; V was cut back by 5 bases and J by 4 bases. This CDR3 spans 14 amino acids. This CDR3 reads CASSTGQGTYEQYL. CDR3 coding DNA: TGTGCCAGCAGTACGGGACAGGGGACATACGAGCAGTACCTC.

This clonotype was seen at least ten times. The chain links TRBV7-2 to TRBJ2-5, with 7 bases that match TRBD2. V was clipped by 0 bases and J by 2 bases; unmatched bases: 6. The germline CDR1 and CDR2 sequences are SGHTA and FQGNSA. CDR3 length: 16 amino acids. CDR3 amino acids: CASSLAGAGNQETQYF. DNA for the CDR3: TGTGCCAGCAGCTTAGCGGGAGCGGGAAATCAAGAGACCCAGTACTTC.

In its sample, this clonotype ranks as medium-sized. The genes are TRBV6-2 or TRBV6-3 and TRBJ2-6; no definite D call. CDR3 length equals 15 residues. Germline V CDR1 and CDR2: MNHEY, SVGEGT. Trimming shortened V by 5 bases and J by 0 bases, and 8 bases separated the two germline ends. The CDR3 sequence is CASSRTSSGANVLTF. As DNA, the CDR3 is TGTGCCAGCAGTAGAACAAGCTCTGGGGCCAACGTCCTGACTTTC.

This clonotype is categorized as medium-sized (0.01 to 0.1%). The V gene is TRBV6-2 or TRBV6-3, the J gene TRBJ2-7; TRBD1 is a possible D gene (5 bases). The CDR3 extends over 14 amino acids. The V and J ends lost 1 base and 3 bases respectively, with 10 bases between them. Per germline, CDR1 MNHEY and CDR2 SVGEGT. The CDR3 region has the DNA TGTGCCAGCAGTTACTATTCAGGGATCTACGAGCAGTACTTC. The encoded protein is CASSYYSGIYEQYF.

This clonotype was seen more than once but under ten times. The chain couples TRBV11-3 to TRBJ2-1; D is unresolved. The CDR3 loop spans 16 amino acids. Trimming shortened V by 5 bases and J by 7 bases, and 21 bases separated the two germline ends. Germline assignment: CDR1 SGHNT and CDR2 YENEEA. The CDR3 DNA reads as TGTGCCAGCAGCCCGCGCTCCGGGCGGCTTCCAAATGAGCAGTTCTTC. Protein sequence: CASSPRSGRLPNEQFF.